The text below deals with one TCR beta chain. This record belongs to a study of shared clonotypes between healthy human individuals. Germline CDR1 reads SGHRS; CDR2 reads YFSETQ. CDR3 length: 15 residues. The V end lost 7 bases, the J end lost 0 bases, and 11 bases lay between the germline ends. The table came from immunoSEQ multiplex PCR; TCRdb's copy has only in-frame clones and leaves some out. This table holds over a million clones, around 78% found once. This sequence was found in a man aged 18-30 years in good health. Some clones in this sample may be carry-over from other donors' samples. This chain links TRBV5-1 with TRBJ2-6; no reliable D call. Material for sequencing was memory CD4+ T cells from PBMCs. Subset noted: CD45RA-negative fraction. CDR3 residues: CASYLGSSGANVLTF. CDR3 sequence (DNA): TGCGCCAGCTACTTGGGGTCCTCTGGGGCCAACGTCCTGACTTTC.